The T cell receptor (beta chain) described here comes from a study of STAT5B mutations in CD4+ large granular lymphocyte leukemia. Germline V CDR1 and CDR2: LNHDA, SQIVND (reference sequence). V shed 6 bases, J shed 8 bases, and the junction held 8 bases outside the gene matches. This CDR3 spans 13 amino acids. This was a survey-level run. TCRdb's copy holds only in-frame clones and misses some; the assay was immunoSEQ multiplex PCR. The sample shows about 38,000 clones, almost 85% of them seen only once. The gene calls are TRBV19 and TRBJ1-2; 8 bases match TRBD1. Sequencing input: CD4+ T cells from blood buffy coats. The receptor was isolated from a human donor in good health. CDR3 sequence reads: CASRPPGGTGYTF. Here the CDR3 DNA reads TGTGCCAGTAGGCCCCCAGGGGGCACGGGCTACACCTTC.